This T cell receptor beta chain was documented in a study of blood T cell repertoires in COVID-19. Germline V gives CDR1 MGHRA, CDR2 YSYEKL. The junction had 8 bases not matched to a gene; V was cut back by 1 base and J by 6 bases. The CDR3 sequence is 15 residues long. Libraries were prepared by immunoSEQ multiplex PCR; TCRdb keeps only in-frame clonotypes and omits some of them. Here the sample spans some 150,000 clones, approximately 90% being singletons. The chain has TRBV4-1 and TRBJ2-7; 8 bases agree with TRBD2. The TCR was taken from a man aged 45-65 years who had recovered from COVID-19. The sequencing sample was made of PBMCs or T cells enriched from blood (not recorded which). The CDR3 bases are TGCGCCAGCAGCCAAGTTTGGAGCGGGGGTCGCGAGCAGTACTTC. Its protein product is CASSQVWSGGREQYF.